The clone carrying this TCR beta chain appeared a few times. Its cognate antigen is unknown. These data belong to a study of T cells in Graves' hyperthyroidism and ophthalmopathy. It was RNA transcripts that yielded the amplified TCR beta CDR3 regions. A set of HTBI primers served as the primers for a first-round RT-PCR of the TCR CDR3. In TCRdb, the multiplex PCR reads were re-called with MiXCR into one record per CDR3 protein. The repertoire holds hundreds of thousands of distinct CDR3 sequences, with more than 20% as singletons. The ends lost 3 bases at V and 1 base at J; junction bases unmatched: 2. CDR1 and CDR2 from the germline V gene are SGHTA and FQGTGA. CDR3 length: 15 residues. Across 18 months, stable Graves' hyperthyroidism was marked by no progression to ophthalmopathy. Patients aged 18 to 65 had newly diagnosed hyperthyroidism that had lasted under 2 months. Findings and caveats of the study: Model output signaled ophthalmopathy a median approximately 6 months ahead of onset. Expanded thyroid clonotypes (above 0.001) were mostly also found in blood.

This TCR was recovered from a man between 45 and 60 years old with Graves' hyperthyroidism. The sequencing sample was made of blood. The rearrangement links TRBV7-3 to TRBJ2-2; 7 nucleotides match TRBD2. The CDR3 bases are TGTGCCAGCAGCTTGGCGGGAGAGAACACCGGGGAGCTGTTTTTT. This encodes CASSLAGENTGELFF. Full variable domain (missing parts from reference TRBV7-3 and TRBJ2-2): GAGVSQTPSNKVTEKGKYVELRCDPISGHTALYWYRQSLGQGPEFLIYFQGTGAADDSGLPNDRFFAVRPEGSVSTLKIQRTERGDSAVYLCASSLAGENTGELFFGEGSRLTVL.